One sample yielded the 28 T cell receptor beta chains listed below, sequenced in a study of T cells in Graves' hyperthyroidism and ophthalmopathy (dated by TCRdb to about 2019). Libraries came from multiplex PCR. Sequencing took place on an Illumina HiSeq 2000. The TCR beta CDR3 regions were amplified from the RNA transcripts. The TCR CDR3 was subjected to a first round of RT-PCR using the HTBI primer set and the Qiagen OneStep RT-PCR kit. The raw public data were reprocessed by TCRdb itself: fastp quality trimming at Q25, MiXCR clonotype calling, in-frame beta chains only. Every CDR3 protein is listed once, alongside the most common genes and DNA of its rows. For this sample the table gives around 490,000 distinct CDR3 sequences, of which 15% to 20% were detected only once. Roughly 44% of the sample comes from the top ten. Sequencing was done on a sample of blood. These receptors all stem from a man aged 40-55 years with Graves' ophthalmopathy.

This clonotype has more than one count but fewer than ten. This chain links TRBV27 with TRBJ2-3; 15 positions match TRBD2. The CDR3 runs 15 residues. Germline assignment: CDR1 MNHEY and CDR2 SMNVEV (reference sequence). The V segment lost 5 bases and the J segment 8 bases; nucleotides outside the gene matches: 5. Here the CDR3 reads CASSPWTSGRGTQYF. As DNA, the CDR3 is TGTGCCAGCAGTCCATGGACTAGCGGGAGGGGTACGCAGTATTTT.

The chain recombines TRBV6-1 with TRBJ2-5; TRBD2 is a possible D gene (5 bases). V gave up 6 bases and J gave up 5 bases, with 10 bases separating them. Per germline, CDR1 MNHNS and CDR2 SASEGT. CDR3 length equals 12 residues. The CDR3 sequence: CASSGVGETQYF. CDR3 DNA sequence: TGTGCCAGCAGCGGGGTGGGTGAGACCCAGTACTTC.

The chain carries TRBV3-1 and TRBJ2-3; tentatively, D is TRBD2 (6 bases). CDR3 size: 14 residues. Germline CDR1 reads LGHDT; CDR2 reads YNNKEL (reference sequence). The V end was cut by 3 bases, the J end by 5 bases, with 12 bases between. The CDR3 reads CASSHSGWGDTQYF. The CDR3 DNA reads TGTGCCAGCAGCCATAGCGGTTGGGGAGATACGCAGTATTTT.

There are a few counts of this clonotype. The genes are TRBV7-3 and TRBJ2-1; 12 bases align to TRBD2. Looked up from germline, CDR1 is SGHTA and CDR2 is FQGTGA. The CDR3 loop spans 15 amino acids. The V gene end was trimmed by 0 bases and the J gene end by 15 bases; junction bases not matched to a gene: 9. CDR3 region: CASSLTGLAGGPRFF. For the CDR3, the DNA is TGTGCCAGCAGCTTAACCGGGCTAGCGGGGGGGCCTCGGTTCTTC.

A word on this clonotype: A much larger clone differs from this one at a single base, so this may be a read error. V usage is TRBV12-3 or TRBV12-4 and J usage is TRBJ2-2; TRBD1 matches 7 bases. J was trimmed by 3 bases and V by 6 bases; bases with no gene match: 4. CDR3 length: 14 amino acids. In nucleotides, the CDR3 is TGTGCCAGCAGCCAGGACAGGTACACCGGGGAGCTGTTTTTT. Translating gives CASSQDRYTGELFF.

With respect to this clonotype: This may arise from a read error, as a much more abundant clone is one base away. The chain employs TRBV27 and TRBJ2-1; D could derive from TRBD1 or TRBD2 (5 bases each). The germline gives CDR1 MNHEY, CDR2 SMNVEV (reference sequence). This CDR3 has 15 amino acids. V lost 6 bases, J lost 5 bases, and 17 bases lay in between. The CDR3 loop reads CASRETGAVNNEQFF. For the CDR3, the DNA is TGTGCCAGCAGGGAGACCGGGGCGGTCAACAATGAGCAGTTCTTC.

This chain joins TRBV10-3 and TRBJ1-3; 9 bases line up with TRBD1. The CDR3 length is 15 residues. V gave up 6 bases and J gave up 1 base; unmatched junction bases: 4. Germline lookup yields CDR1 ENHRY and CDR2 SYGVKD. CDR3 bases: TGTGCCATCAGCGACAGGGGGATATCTGGAAACACCATATATTTT. It is translated as CAISDRGISGNTIYF.

This clonotype turned up a few times. The junction does not match germline at one end; this may be a read error. The J gene is TRBJ2-1, the V gene TRBV20-1; 10 bases agree with TRBD2. The CDR3 consists of 13 residues. Germline V gene sequence: CDR1 DFQATT, CDR2 SNEGSKA (reference sequence). The CDR3 region is CSFSGGANNGQFF. Here the CDR3 DNA reads TGCAGTTTCAGCGGGGGGGCCAACAATGGGCAGTTCTTC.

This clonotype was counted many times. V is TRBV30 and J is TRBJ1-1, with D unresolved. CDR3 length: 13 amino acids. Trimming stripped 4 bases from V and 5 bases from J, with 14 bases between. CDR1 is GTSNPN, CDR2 SVGIG, per germline (reference sequence). DNA of the CDR3: TGTGCCTGGAATGATTGGGGTTTGACTGAAGCTTTCTTT. Its translation is CAWNDWGLTEAFF.

J is TRBJ1-1 and V is TRBV18, with D possibly matching TRBD1 (5 bases). CDR1 is KGHSH, CDR2 LQKENI, per germline. This CDR3 is built from 15 residues. Trimming left V 1 base short and J 2 bases short, with 11 bases between. Here the CDR3 DNA reads TGTGCCAGCTCACCACTTGAGGGGCATAACACTGAAGCTTTCTTT. It encodes CASSPLEGHNTEAFF.

This clonotype was observed many times. V usage is TRBV6-2 or TRBV6-3 and J usage is TRBJ1-5, with D possibly matching TRBD1 (5 bases). From germline, CDR1 is MNHEY and CDR2 SVGEGT. Trimming stripped 4 bases from V and 5 bases from J, with 12 bases between. This CDR3 comprises 14 residues. As DNA, the CDR3 is TGTGCCAGCAGTTTATACCGGGGGGATCAGCCCCAGCATTTT. This translates into CASSLYRGDQPQHF.

With respect to this clonotype: Because the CDR3 is missing its conserved closing phenylalanine or tryptophan, this is likely a read error. V gene TRBV20-1 combines with J gene TRBJ2-7; 16 bases fit TRBD2. This CDR3 spans 17 amino acids. The V segment lost 6 bases and the J segment 1 base; nucleotides outside the gene matches: 9. Germline-derived CDR1 and CDR2 are DFQATT and SNEGSKA (reference sequence). CDR3 region: CSATGLAGGPRSYEQYS. In DNA, the CDR3 is TGCAGTGCAACGGGACTAGCGGGAGGGCCTAGGTCCTACGAGCAGTACTCC.

This clonotype was recorded a few times. The chain is built from TRBV12-3 or TRBV12-4 and TRBJ1-5, with D unresolved. This CDR3 spans 12 amino acids. V was trimmed by 4 bases and J by 5 bases, leaving 6 bases between them. CDR3 DNA: TGTGCCAGCAGTTGGGTAGATCAGCCCCAGCATTTT. This gives the protein CASSWVDQPQHF.

This chain links TRBV6-1 with TRBJ2-2; 8 bases line up with TRBD1. This CDR3 spans 14 amino acids. CDR1 and CDR2 from the germline V gene are MNHNS and SASEGT. V lost 6 bases, J lost 4 bases, and 4 bases stayed unmatched. The CDR3 is CASRETGVTGELFF. The CDR3 DNA reads TGTGCCAGCAGAGAGACAGGGGTCACCGGGGAGCTGTTTTTT.

This chain joins TRBV11-2 and TRBJ2-2; 10 nucleotides line up with TRBD2. Trimming cost V 5 bases and J 9 bases; bases outside gene matches: 9. Germline assignment: CDR1 SGHAT and CDR2 FQNNGV. CDR3 size: 15 residues. The CDR3 spells CASSQEAGGPRELFF. CDR3 DNA sequence: TGTGCCAGCAGCCAAGAAGCGGGAGGGCCAAGGGAGCTGTTTTTT.

This clonotype was observed a few times. The rearrangement joins TRBV11-3 to TRBJ2-7, with 9 bases that match TRBD1. V lost 5 bases to trimming and J lost 6 bases; unmatched junction nucleotides: 11. CDR1 and CDR2 (germline): SGHNT, YENEEA. CDR3 size: 15 residues. This CDR3 is CASSKTGDRGVEQYF. The CDR3 DNA reads as TGTGCCAGCAGCAAAACAGGTGACAGGGGGGTCGAGCAGTACTTC.

With regard to this clonotype: At one boundary the junction diverges from the germline segment, which might be a read error. V is TRBV27 and J is TRBJ2-3, with D perhaps matching TRBD1 or TRBD2 (5 bases each). Germline V lookup: CDR1 MNHEY, CDR2 SMNVEV (reference sequence). This CDR3 contains 16 residues. CDR3 sequence (DNA): TGTGCCAGCAGTTTATTTGGGGGATTGGGCACGGATACGCAGTATTTT. This encodes CASSLFGGLGTDTQYF.

The chain is built from TRBV29-1 and TRBJ1-4; TRBD1 is a possible D gene (5 bases). The CDR3 sequence is 16 residues long. Trimming stripped 1 base from V and 0 bases from J, with 12 bases between. Per germline, CDR1 SQVTM and CDR2 ANQGSEA. Here the CDR3 DNA reads TGCAGCGTTGAAGTGCCAGGGCTAGCAACTAATGAAAAACTGTTTTTT. Protein: CSVEVPGLATNEKLFF.

This clonotype was seen only a few times. The chain carries TRBV20-1 and TRBJ2-5, with TRBD2 as a possible D gene (6 bases). V lost 1 base, J lost 2 bases, and 11 bases lay in between. The length of the CDR3 is 14 residues. From germline, CDR1 is DFQATT and CDR2 SNEGSKA (reference sequence). As DNA, the CDR3 is TGCAGTGCTAGAGGTGCGGGGCGGCAAGAGACCCAGTACTTC. This translates into CSARGAGRQETQYF.

This clonotype was counted many times. The J gene is TRBJ2-7, the V gene TRBV4-1; a weak D match, TRBD1 (6 bases). CDR3 length equals 15 residues. The V gene's germline CDR1 is MGHRA and CDR2 YSYEKL. Trimming pared 3 bases from V and 2 bases from J, leaving 14 bases between. Here the CDR3 reads CASSQITGSPYEQYF. In nucleotides, the CDR3 is TGCGCCAGCAGCCAGATTACAGGGTCTCCCTACGAGCAGTACTTC.

The chain employs TRBV5-7 and TRBJ1-5, with D unclear. TRBV5-7 is flagged as an ORF with uncertain function. The V end was cut by 1 base, the J end by 3 bases, with 26 bases between. The CDR3 extends over 20 amino acids. In DNA form, the CDR3 reads TGTGCCAGCAGCTTGAACCTGCGACCGATTCCTTTCTTCTACAATCAGCCCCAGCATTTT. This sequence encodes CASSLNLRPIPFFYNQPQHF.

This clonotype was detected only a few times. The J gene is TRBJ1-3, the V gene TRBV7-8; D remains unclear. The CDR3 consists of 17 residues. The germline V gene encodes CDR1 SGHVS and CDR2 FQNEAQ. V shed 1 base and J shed 0 bases, with 13 bases lying between them. In nucleotides, the CDR3 is TGTGCCAGCAGCTTAGGGGCTGAGGTAAACTCTGGAAACACCATATATTTT. Translation: CASSLGAEVNSGNTIYF.

This clonotype has a count of ten or more. The gene calls are TRBV11-2 and TRBJ2-3; 11 nucleotides match TRBD2. CDR3 length: 16 residues. Germline V lookup: CDR1 SGHAT, CDR2 FQNNGV. With V trimmed by 5 bases and J by 2 bases, 6 bases remained unmatched. The DNA of the CDR3 is TGTGCCAGCAGCATGGGACTAGCGGCTTTCACAGATACGCAGTATTTT. Residues: CASSMGLAAFTDTQYF. The full variable domain, with the rest looked up from reference TRBV11-2 and TRBJ2-3, is EAGVAQSPRYKIIEKRQSVAFWCNPISGHATLYWYQQILGQGPKLLIQFQNNGVVDDSQLPKDRFSAERLKGVDSTLKIQPAKLEDSAVYLCASSMGLAAFTDTQYFGPGTRLTVL.

This chain connects TRBV27 to TRBJ1-5; D might be TRBD1 (6 bases). This CDR3 is built from 13 residues. Germline V gives CDR1 MNHEY, CDR2 SMNVEV (reference sequence). The V end lost 5 bases, the J end lost 10 bases, and 15 bases lay between the germline ends. The CDR3 loop reads CASSPEGGPPQHF. The CDR3 DNA sequence: TGTGCCAGCAGTCCAGAAGGGGGACCTCCCCAGCATTTT.

At least ten counts were recorded for this clonotype. The chain combines TRBV6-6 with TRBJ2-7, with no clear D. Germline V gene lookup returns CDR1 MNHNY and CDR2 SVGAGI (reference sequence). Between the trimmed V and J ends, which lost 0 bases and 4 bases, there was a span of 7 bases. This CDR3 has 13 amino acids. The chain's CDR3 is CASSYSLGYEQYF. CDR3 nucleotides: TGTGCCAGCAGTTACTCGCTAGGATACGAGCAGTACTTC.

The chain links TRBV5-1 to TRBJ2-1; TRBD1 is a possible D gene (6 bases). This CDR3 is 15 amino acids long. The V and J ends lost 2 bases and 2 bases respectively, with 11 bases between them. CDR1 SGHRS and CDR2 YFSETQ come from the germline V gene. CDR3 coding DNA: TGCGCCAGCAGCTTAACAGGGTTCACCTACAATGAGCAGTTCTTC. Its protein is CASSLTGFTYNEQFF.

This clonotype was seen ten or more times. The rearrangement links TRBV12-3 or TRBV12-4 to TRBJ1-1, with unresolved D. Trimming stripped 1 base from V and 1 base from J, with 7 bases between. This CDR3 contains 14 residues. Written as DNA, the CDR3 is TGTGCCAGCAGTTTAGTGCCGGGGAACACTGAAGCTTTCTTT. Translating it yields CASSLVPGNTEAFF.

This CDR3 is CAIRGAGATNEKLFF. As DNA, the CDR3 is TGTGCCATCAGGGGGGCCGGTGCAACTAATGAAAAACTGTTTTTT. This chain uses TRBV10-3 with TRBJ1-4; tentative D call: TRBD1 (6 bases). Trimming shortened V by 6 bases and J by 0 bases, and 11 bases separated the two germline ends. CDR3 size: 15 residues. Per germline, CDR1 ENHRY and CDR2 SYGVKD.